Below are 27 T cell receptor beta chains sequenced from a single sample in a study of cytomegalovirus exposure and HLA in healthy donors (dated by TCRdb to 2016 to 2017). The library came from the immunoSEQ multiplex PCR assay. The multiplex PCR relied on a mix of 60 forward primers for TCR Vbeta segments and 13 reverse primers for TCR Jbeta segments. TCRdb holds this immuneACCESS table with in-frame rearrangements only. Some clones are missing; in checked studies, unresolved V genes explain under half, and the rest has no known cause. The table kept for this sample lists 90,000 to 150,000 clones. The top ten clones comprise less than 4.5% of the sample. The sample comprised PBMCs. Receptor source: a man between 18 and 35 years old in good health and CMV-seronegative.

This chain connects TRBV2 to TRBJ2-1; 16 bases agree with TRBD2. The CDR3 runs 15 residues. Germline CDR1 reads SNHLY; CDR2 reads FYNNEI. The V and J ends lost 6 bases and 7 bases, in that order; junction bases with no gene match: 3. CDR3 amino acids: CASRRGLAGGNEQFF. The CDR3 DNA reads TGTGCCAGCAGGAGGGGACTAGCGGGGGGGAATGAGCAGTTCTTC.

The chain is built from TRBV9 and TRBJ2-2; D gene uncertain. Trimming stripped 3 bases from V and 5 bases from J, with 8 bases between. The CDR3 has 13 residues. Germline lookup yields CDR1 SGDLS and CDR2 YYNGEE. CDR3 sequence reads: CASSGSYTGELFF. In nucleotides, the CDR3 is TGTGCCAGCAGCGGTAGCTATACCGGGGAGCTGTTTTTT.

The rearrangement links TRBV27 to TRBJ1-2; D not certain. V lost 4 bases and J lost 8, with 20 bases in between. The CDR3 extends over 15 amino acids. CDR1 is MNHEY and CDR2 is SMNVEV in the germline V gene (reference sequence). The CDR3 sequence is CASSSGHVNVWGYTF. The CDR3 DNA reads TGTGCCAGCAGTTCAGGCCACGTAAACGTATGGGGCTACACCTTC.

This chain connects TRBV9 to TRBJ2-7; 7 bases are a match to TRBD2. V shed 4 bases and J 0 bases; nucleotides not matched to a gene: 10. The CDR3 length is 16 residues. Looked up from germline, CDR1 is SGDLS and CDR2 is YYNGEE. The DNA for the CDR3 is TGTGCCAGCAGCCCAACCGGGACTAAATTCTCCTACGAGCAGTACTTC. Translation: CASSPTGTKFSYEQYF.

The chain combines TRBV5-1 with TRBJ1-1; no reliable D call. Germline CDR1 reads SGHRS; CDR2 reads YFSETQ. V was cut by 0 bases and J by 6 bases, with 9 bases left in between. The CDR3 runs 13 residues. This chain's CDR3 is CASSLEGRAEAFF. DNA for the CDR3: TGCGCCAGCAGCTTGGAAGGGAGGGCTGAAGCTTTCTTT.

The V call is TRBV4-1, the J call TRBJ2-1; 7 positions agree with TRBD1. In germline, CDR1 is MGHRA, CDR2 YSYEKL. This CDR3 spans 15 amino acids. V was clipped by 4 bases and J by 8 bases; unmatched bases: 11. The chain's CDR3 is CASSRGQRPTDEQFF. The DNA for the CDR3 is TGCGCCAGCAGCCGGGGACAGAGACCCACCGATGAGCAGTTCTTC.

This chain connects TRBV6-1 to TRBJ1-1; D may be TRBD1 (5 bases). The germline gives CDR1 MNHNS, CDR2 SASEGT. This CDR3 has 14 residues. V lost 2 bases and J lost 1, with 8 bases in between. This CDR3 is CASSEYDRNTEAFF. In DNA form, the CDR3 reads TGTGCCAGCAGTGAATATGACAGGAACACTGAAGCTTTCTTT.

The chain recombines TRBV6-5 with TRBJ2-5; D may be TRBD2 (6 bases). This CDR3 region has 13 residues. Germline CDR1 reads MNHEY; CDR2 reads SVGAGI. The V end lost 6 bases, the J end lost 3 bases, and 11 bases lay between the germline ends. The CDR3 sequence: CASRLGLKETQYF. Written as DNA, the CDR3 is TGTGCCAGCAGACTTGGACTAAAAGAGACCCAGTACTTC.

V and J are TRBV11-3 and TRBJ2-7; D ambiguous. Germline V gives CDR1 SGHNT, CDR2 YENEEA. V lost 5 bases and J 3 bases, leaving 8 bases between the germline ends. CDR3 size: 12 residues. CDR3 sequence: CASSRDGYEQYF. DNA of the CDR3: TGTGCCAGCAGCCGAGATGGCTACGAGCAGTACTTC.

The chain couples TRBV30 to TRBJ1-2; 7 nucleotides line up with TRBD1. The CDR3 runs 14 residues. The ends lost 4 bases at V and 7 bases at J; junction bases unmatched: 12. CDR1 and CDR2 from the germline V gene are GTSNPN and SVGIG (reference sequence). The CDR3 here is CAWTILRGGGGYTF. The CDR3 bases are TGTGCCTGGACCATATTGCGAGGGGGCGGTGGCTACACCTTC.

The chain combines TRBV28 with TRBJ1-5, with D maybe TRBD1 (5 bases). The CDR3 has 14 amino acids. In germline, CDR1 is MDHEN, CDR2 SYDVKM. The V and J ends lost 5 bases and 4 bases respectively, with 12 bases between them. In DNA, the CDR3 is TGTGCCAGCAGTGTCCATCAGGGTAATCAGCCCCAGCATTTT. This codes for CASSVHQGNQPQHF.

The chain carries TRBV14 and TRBJ2-3, with TRBD1 matching over 10 bases. The CDR3 covers 16 residues. CDR1 is SGHDN and CDR2 is FVKESK in the germline V gene. Losses at the gene ends were 4 bases for V and 3 bases for J; bases not matched to a gene: 7. CDR3 nucleotides: TGTGCCAGCAGCCGACCGGGGACAGGGGTGACAGATACGCAGTATTTT. Its translation is CASSRPGTGVTDTQYF.

V gene TRBV25-1 combines with J gene TRBJ1-4, with no clear D. The CDR3 is 14 amino acids. Germline V gene lookup returns CDR1 MGHDK and CDR2 SYGVNS. Trimming left V 3 bases short and J 4 bases short, with 9 bases between. The chain's CDR3 is CASSDTDFNEKLFF. The CDR3, as DNA: TGTGCCAGCAGTGATACGGACTTTAATGAAAAACTGTTTTTT. Combining the CDR3 with reference TRBV25-1 and TRBJ1-4 gives the whole variable domain EADIYQTPRYLVIGTGKKITLECSQTMGHDKMYWYQQDPGMELHLIHYSYGVNSTEKGDLSSESTVSRIRTEHFPLTLESARPSHTSQYLCASSDTDFNEKLFFGSGTQLSVL.

This sequence joins TRBV28 and TRBJ1-1; D may be TRBD1 (5 bases). Germline CDR1 reads MDHEN; CDR2 reads SYDVKM. V lost 8 bases to trimming and J lost 0 bases, with 13 bases between them. This CDR3 is built from 14 residues. CDR3 sequence (DNA): TGTGCCAGCTCCAGCCCAGGGTTGAACACTGAAGCTTTCTTT. Amino acid sequence: CASSSPGLNTEAFF.

The chain couples TRBV2 to TRBJ2-2; TRBD1 aligns across 11 bases. J lost 2 bases, V lost 9 bases, and 2 bases had no gene match. The CDR3 contains 14 residues. Per germline, CDR1 SNHLY and CDR2 FYNNEI. CDR3 residues: CARGQGGNTGELFF. The CDR3 DNA sequence: TGTGCCAGGGGACAGGGGGGAAACACCGGGGAGCTGTTTTTT.

This chain connects TRBV7-9 to TRBJ2-7; a weak D match, TRBD2 (6 bases). This CDR3 contains 13 residues. The V and J ends lost 8 bases and 5 bases respectively, with 16 bases between them. Germline V gene lookup returns CDR1 SEHNR and CDR2 FQNEAQ (reference sequence). The CDR3 sequence is CASLHGGENEQYF. For the CDR3, the DNA is TGTGCCAGCTTACATGGAGGGGAGAACGAGCAGTACTTC.

The J gene is TRBJ2-7, the V gene TRBV7-2; TRBD2 agrees at 7 bases. Germline lookup yields CDR1 SGHTA and CDR2 FQGNSA. This CDR3 is 13 amino acids long. Trimming at V came to 1 base and at J to 6 bases, leaving 3 bases not matched to a gene. The CDR3 coding sequence is TGTGCCAGCAGCTTAGGGGCTAGCGGCGAGCAGTACTTC. This sequence encodes CASSLGASGEQYF.

The chain couples TRBV5-1 to TRBJ2-5; TRBD1 matches 9 bases. TRBJ2-7 explains the end of the DNA better; the J call may be wrong. This CDR3 has 14 amino acids. Per the germline V gene, CDR1 is SGHRS and CDR2 is YFSETQ. The CDR3 is CASSPLRQGDEQYF. The CDR3 nucleotides are TGCGCCAGCAGCCCCCTCCGACAGGGGGACGAGCAGTACTTC.

The chain links TRBV29-1 to TRBJ1-2, with D unclear. Trimming left V 3 bases short and J 1 base short, with 3 bases between. Looked up from germline, CDR1 is SQVTM and CDR2 is ANQGSEA. The CDR3 length is 11 residues. Here the CDR3 reads CSVDSNYGYTF. CDR3 coding DNA: TGCAGCGTTGACAGTAACTATGGCTACACCTTC.

The chain links TRBV5-4 to TRBJ2-1; 14 bases match TRBD2. Germline loops: CDR1 SGHNT, CDR2 YYREEE (reference sequence). CDR3 length: 19 residues. J lost 3 bases, V lost 1 base, and 9 bases had no gene match. CDR3: CASSLFGTSGRNYYNEQFF. In nucleotides, the CDR3 is TGTGCCAGCAGCTTGTTCGGGACTAGCGGGAGAAATTACTACAATGAGCAGTTCTTC. The full variable domain, its missing parts supplied by reference TRBV5-4 and TRBJ2-1, is ETGVTQSPTHLIKTRGQQVTLRCSSQSGHNTVSWYQQALGQGPQFIFQYYREEENGRGNFPPRFSGLQFPNYSSELNVNALELDDSALYLCASSLFGTSGRNYYNEQFFGPGTRLTVL.

The J gene is TRBJ1-5, the V gene TRBV23-1; 7 positions match TRBD1. TRBV23-1 is an open reading frame whose function is uncertain. The CDR3 extends over 17 amino acids. V trimming: 3 bases; J trimming: 3 bases; junction bases outside the gene matches: 11. DNA of the CDR3: TGCGCCAGCAGTCATCCACCCTCCGGGACAGCCAATCAGCCCCAGCATTTT. It encodes CASSHPPSGTANQPQHF.

This chain joins TRBV5-1 and TRBJ2-1, with D possibly matching TRBD2 (5 bases). The CDR3 consists of 13 residues. Deletions cut 4 bases from V and 4 bases from J, with 9 bases between. Germline V gene lookup returns CDR1 SGHRS and CDR2 YFSETQ. The CDR3 DNA is TGCGCCAGCAGCCCTACTAGTTACAATGAGCAGTTCTTC. It is translated as CASSPTSYNEQFF.

The chain links TRBV10-2 to TRBJ2-7, with TRBD2 identical over 11 bases. Germline V lookup: CDR1 WSHSY, CDR2 SAAADI. This CDR3 spans 14 amino acids. V lost 5 bases, J lost 4 bases, and 4 bases stayed unmatched. Here the CDR3 DNA reads TGCGCCAGCAGTCCCACTAGCGGGAGATACGAGCAGTACTTC. Protein product: CASSPTSGRYEQYF.

The chain employs TRBV19 and TRBJ2-1, with TRBD2 identical over 13 bases. V gave up 7 bases and J gave up 4 bases; unmatched junction bases: 10. CDR1 and CDR2 from the germline V gene are LNHDA and SQIVND (reference sequence). The length of the CDR3 is 17 residues. CDR3 bases: TGTGCCAGTATGCACTCCCGGACTAGCGGGGGATACAATGAGCAGTTCTTC. It specifies CASMHSRTSGGYNEQFF.

The chain recombines TRBV7-2 with TRBJ1-6, with 9 nucleotides matching TRBD1. This CDR3 region has 17 residues. Losses at the gene ends were 5 bases for V and 2 bases for J; bases not matched to a gene: 7. Per the germline V gene, CDR1 is SGHTA and CDR2 is FQGNSA. The DNA for the CDR3 is TGTGCCAGCAGCAGAGACAGGGGGGGACCCTATAATTCACCCCTCCACTTT. Encoded protein: CASSRDRGGPYNSPLHF.

The gene calls are TRBV5-4 and TRBJ1-5, with TRBD1 matching 11 bases. CDR1 SGHNT and CDR2 YYREEE come from the germline V gene (reference sequence). This CDR3 has 18 amino acids. With 2 bases clipped from V and 2 bases from J, the junction kept 9 bases outside the gene matches. The CDR3 region is CASSLTGQGAWGNQPQHF. The CDR3 DNA reads TGTGCCAGCAGCTTAACCGGACAGGGGGCGTGGGGCAATCAGCCCCAGCATTTT.

V and J are TRBV2 and TRBJ1-6; D might be TRBD1 (5 bases). V was shortened by 6 bases and J by 10 bases, with 7 bases between the two germline ends. Germline values: CDR1 SNHLY, CDR2 FYNNEI. This CDR3 comprises 11 residues. The CDR3 DNA sequence: TGTGCCAGCAGGGACAACTCACCCCTCCACTTT. Protein sequence: CASRDNSPLHF.